This T cell receptor beta chain came from a study of blood T cell repertoires in COVID-19 (dated by TCRdb to about 2020). For context, the study as a whole: Samples from collaborators originated in the United States, Italy and Spain and spanned both the acute and convalescent phases of COVID-19. The dataset comprised deeply sampled blood TCRbeta repertoires from subjects exposed to, actively infected with, or recovered from COVID-19. A freely available public database, intended as a resource for researchers studying the immune response to SARS-CoV-2, is where the repertoires were released. The material from the prospective study consisted of cDNA or gDNA derived from T cells, B-cell-depleted T cells, or PBMCs. Where available, HLA class I and class II types were taken from metadata supplied by the sample provider and were not determined by assay-based typing. Samples came from the ongoing ImmuneRACE study (first 160 participants) plus 1,254 subjects from 6 global collaborators. Nearly every sample came with metadata listing a de-identified subject ID, COVID-19 status, age in years and sex.

The research as a whole found: The quantity of clinical and demographic metadata differed by source and by participant and was supplied without curation.

The immunoSEQ Assay, a bias-controlled multiplex PCR, was used to amplify TCRbeta CDR3 regions from genomic DNA. As for the original processing: Nucleated cell counts per sample were estimated from amplification of reference gene primers within the assay. Sequence reads were collapsed and filtered to measure the absolute abundance of every unique TCRbeta CDR3 rearrangement. For each sample, productive Simpson clonality was calculated as the square root of Simpson's diversity index across productive rearrangements. Here the immuneACCESS table is served through TCRdb, limited to in-frame sequences with V and J called. Missing clones are a known gap in these copies; in checked studies unresolved V genes cover under half, and the rest lacks a known reason. D and trimming come from the DNA, and the V and J calls and clone size come from that table. Present in this sample are 95,000 to 150,000 clones, more than 85% of which were seen just once. Together, the top ten hold 2.1% of the sample.

The CDR3, cysteine through phenylalanine, is 13 amino acids long. The sequence is cut down to CDR3 DNA, 39 bases in frame from base 1. From the germline V gene, CDR1 is ENHRY and CDR2 is SYGVKD. Trimming at the junction amounts to 3 bases on V and 15 bases on J, and the germline ends lie 18 bases apart. About this clone: It has no known antigen specificity. Base qualities are not at hand, and no much larger clone is one base apart.

One collaborating source in Seattle enrolled patients while the patients were actively infected and followed the patients over time throughout the course of disease. The collaborating institutions used their own protocols to collect whole blood in K2EDTA tubes. For TCRbeta analysis, collaborators shipped samples in one of three forms: frozen whole blood, isolated PBMCs, or DNA extracted from either of those sample types. This receptor was obtained from a man aged 50 to 60 with COVID-19, enrolled during active disease. The sequence joins TRBV10-3 to TRBJ2-1; a tentative D call is TRBD1 (6 bases match). The specimen was peripheral blood. The CDR3 protein sequence reads: CAISELIRTGWFF. The sequenced DNA: TGTGCCATCAGTGAATTGATTCGCACAGGGTGGTTCTTC.